This TCR beta chain was recovered during a study of Ad26.COV2.S vaccination and SARS-CoV-2 variants. General observations from the study: People who got the vaccine or the placebo had similar non-spike TCR breadth. Post-vaccination spike-specific CD8+ and CD4+ T cell responses reportedly had substantial breadth.

The data were produced by immunoSEQ multiplex PCR, yet TCRdb's version contains in-frame clones alone and is incomplete. Of approximately 400,000 clones listed, about 90% were seen once; the top ten hold 3% to 5%. A note on this clone: Its antigen is not known.

The germline CDR1 and CDR2 sequences are SGHTA and FQGNSA. The CDR3 runs 18 residues. Trimming took off 3 bases at V and 3 bases at J, with 24 bases between the two ends. Sequences were derived from peripheral blood, sampled after recovery from COVID-19. This TCR was recovered from a human donor who had recovered from COVID-19. V and J are TRBV7-2 and TRBJ2-7; unclear D gene. CDR3 nucleotides: TGTGCCAGCAGCTTCACCGTCTTGGGCCACCCGTCGGACTACGAGCAGTACTTC. This translates into CASSFTVLGHPSDYEQYF.